This TCR beta chain was documented in a study of cytomegalovirus exposure and HLA in healthy donors. Study information: In a later analysis, it was reported that the 110 or so validation repertoires had been produced on the same platform as the 700 or so repertoires belonging to the first cohort.

Study-wide findings and caveats: Reports showed the classifier diagnosing cytomegalovirus status with high specificity and sensitivity. The listing of 150 to 200 TCR beta chains classed them as cytomegalovirus-associated.

Donors came from a validation cohort of approximately 110 subjects, distinct from the first 666-subject cohort. This clone was seen a single time. As yet, its antigen is unknown. J was trimmed by 7 bases and V by 5 bases; bases with no gene match: 13. The CDR3 spans 18 residues. Germline V gene lookup returns CDR1 SGHTA and CDR2 FQGTGA. Method: immunoSEQ multiplex PCR; TCRdb's copy keeps in-frame clones and lacks some. The sample holds 100,000 to 150,000 clones; roughly 89% are singletons and the top ten take 1.5% to 2%. Sequenced sample: PBMCs. The genes are TRBV7-3 and TRBJ2-1, with TRBD2 identical over 14 bases. This clonotype was obtained from a woman in her late teens or twenties in good health and CMV-seronegative. CDR3 DNA: TGTGCCAGCAGCCCCCAAATCCTCGGGACTAGCGGGGGTAATGAGCAGTTCTTC. Amino acid sequence: CASSPQILGTSGGNEQFF.